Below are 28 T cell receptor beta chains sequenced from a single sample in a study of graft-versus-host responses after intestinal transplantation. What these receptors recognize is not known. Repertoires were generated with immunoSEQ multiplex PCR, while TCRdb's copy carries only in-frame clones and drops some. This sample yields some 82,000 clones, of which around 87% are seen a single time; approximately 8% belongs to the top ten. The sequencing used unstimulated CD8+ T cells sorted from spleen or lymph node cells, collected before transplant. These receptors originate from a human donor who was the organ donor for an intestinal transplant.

The CDR3 sequence is CASIEGLAEDTQYF. In DNA, the CDR3 is TGTGCCAGCATAGAAGGCCTAGCGGAAGATACGCAGTATTTT. The rearrangement links TRBV2 to TRBJ2-3; 7 nucleotides agree with TRBD2. The V and J ends lost 7 bases and 5 bases, in that order; junction bases with no gene match: 9. Germline V lookup: CDR1 SNHLY, CDR2 FYNNEI. The CDR3 is 14 amino acids.

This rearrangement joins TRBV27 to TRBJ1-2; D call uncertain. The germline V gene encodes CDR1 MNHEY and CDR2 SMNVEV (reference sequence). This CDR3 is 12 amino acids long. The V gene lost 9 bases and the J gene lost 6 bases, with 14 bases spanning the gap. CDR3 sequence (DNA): TGTGCCAGGACACTGGATCCGAATGGCTACACCTTC. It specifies CARTLDPNGYTF.

CDR3 in amino acids: CASSELESEYEQYF. DNA for the CDR3: TGTGCCAGCAGTGAACTCGAATCCGAGTACGAGCAGTACTTC. The chain couples TRBV6-5 to TRBJ2-5; no clear D. TRBJ2-7 matches the DNA end more closely, so the J call is doubtful. Germline CDR1 MNHEY, CDR2 SVGAGI. The CDR3 is 14 residues long.

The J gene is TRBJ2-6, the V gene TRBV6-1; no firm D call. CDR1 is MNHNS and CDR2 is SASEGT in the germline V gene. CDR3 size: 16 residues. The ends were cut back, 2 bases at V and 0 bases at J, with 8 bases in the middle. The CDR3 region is CASSELSGSGANVLTF. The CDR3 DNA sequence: TGTGCCAGCAGTGAACTTTCTGGCTCTGGGGCCAACGTCCTGACTTTC.

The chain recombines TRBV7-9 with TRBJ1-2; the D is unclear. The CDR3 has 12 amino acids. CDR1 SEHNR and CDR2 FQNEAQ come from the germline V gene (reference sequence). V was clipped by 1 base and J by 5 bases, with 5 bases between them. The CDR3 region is CASSLVTYGYTF. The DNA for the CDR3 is TGTGCCAGCAGCTTAGTTACTTATGGCTACACCTTC.

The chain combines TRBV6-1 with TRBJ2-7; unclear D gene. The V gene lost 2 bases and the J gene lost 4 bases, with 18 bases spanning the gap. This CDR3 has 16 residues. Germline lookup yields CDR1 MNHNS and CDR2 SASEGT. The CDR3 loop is CASSEFAAQVPYEQYF. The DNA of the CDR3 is TGTGCCAGCAGTGAATTTGCGGCCCAGGTACCTTACGAGCAGTACTTC.

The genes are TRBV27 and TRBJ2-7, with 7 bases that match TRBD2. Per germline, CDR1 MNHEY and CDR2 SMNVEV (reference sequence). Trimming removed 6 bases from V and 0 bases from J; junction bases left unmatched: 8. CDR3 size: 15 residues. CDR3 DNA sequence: TGTGCCAGCAGGATAGAAAGCGGGGACTCCTACGAGCAGTACTTC. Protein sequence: CASRIESGDSYEQYF.

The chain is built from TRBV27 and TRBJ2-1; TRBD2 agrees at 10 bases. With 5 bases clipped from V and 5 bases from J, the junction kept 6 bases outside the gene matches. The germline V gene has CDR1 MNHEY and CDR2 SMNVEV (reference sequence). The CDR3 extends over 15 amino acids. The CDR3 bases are TGTGCCAGCAGTCTCTGGCTAGCGGGGGACAATGAGCAGTTCTTC. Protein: CASSLWLAGDNEQFF.

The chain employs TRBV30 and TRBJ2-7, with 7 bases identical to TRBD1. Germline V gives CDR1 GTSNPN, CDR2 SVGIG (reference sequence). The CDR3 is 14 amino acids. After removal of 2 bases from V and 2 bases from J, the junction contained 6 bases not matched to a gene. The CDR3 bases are TGTGCCTGGAGTTCTCAGGGGGTTCCCTACGAGCAGTACTTC. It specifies CAWSSQGVPYEQYF.

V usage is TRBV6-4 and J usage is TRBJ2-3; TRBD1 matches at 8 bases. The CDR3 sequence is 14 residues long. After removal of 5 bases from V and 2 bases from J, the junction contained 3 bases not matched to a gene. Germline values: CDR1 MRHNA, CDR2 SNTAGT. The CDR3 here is CASSTDRDTDTQYF. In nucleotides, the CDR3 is TGTGCCAGCAGTACGGACAGGGACACAGATACGCAGTATTTT.

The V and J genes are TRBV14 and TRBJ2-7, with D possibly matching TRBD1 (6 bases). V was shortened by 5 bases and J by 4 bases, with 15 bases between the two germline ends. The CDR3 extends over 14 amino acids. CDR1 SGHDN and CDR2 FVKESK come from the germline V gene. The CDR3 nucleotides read TGTGCCAGCAGCGAAAGGACAGCTCGATACGAGCAGTACTTC. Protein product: CASSERTARYEQYF.

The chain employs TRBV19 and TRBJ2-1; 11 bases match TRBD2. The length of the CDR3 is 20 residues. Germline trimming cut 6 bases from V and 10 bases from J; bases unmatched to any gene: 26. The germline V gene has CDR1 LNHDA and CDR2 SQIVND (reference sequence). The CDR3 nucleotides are TGTGCCAGTAGCCAATTAACGGCGCGGTTGACTAGCGGGGTACGGGGGGAGCAGTTCTTC. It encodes CASSQLTARLTSGVRGEQFF.

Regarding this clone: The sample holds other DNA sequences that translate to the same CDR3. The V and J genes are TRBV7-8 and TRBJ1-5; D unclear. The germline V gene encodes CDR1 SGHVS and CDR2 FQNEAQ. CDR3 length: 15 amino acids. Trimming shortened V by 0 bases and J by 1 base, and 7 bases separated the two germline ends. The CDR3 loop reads CASSLADGSNQPQHF. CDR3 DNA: TGTGCCAGCAGCTTAGCTGACGGAAGCAATCAGCCCCAGCATTTT.

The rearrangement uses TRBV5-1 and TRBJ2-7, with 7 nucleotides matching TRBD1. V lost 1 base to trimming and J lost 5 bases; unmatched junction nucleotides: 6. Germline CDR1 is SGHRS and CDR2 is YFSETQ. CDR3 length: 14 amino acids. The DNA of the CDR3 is TGCGCCAGCAGCTTGTACAGGGGTATCGACGAGCAGTACTTC. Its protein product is CASSLYRGIDEQYF.

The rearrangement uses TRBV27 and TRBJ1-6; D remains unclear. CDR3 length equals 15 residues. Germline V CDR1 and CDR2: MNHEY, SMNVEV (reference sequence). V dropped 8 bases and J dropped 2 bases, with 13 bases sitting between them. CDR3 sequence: CASSLARTYNSPLHF. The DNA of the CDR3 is TGTGCCAGCTCTCTGGCGCGGACCTATAATTCACCCCTCCACTTT.

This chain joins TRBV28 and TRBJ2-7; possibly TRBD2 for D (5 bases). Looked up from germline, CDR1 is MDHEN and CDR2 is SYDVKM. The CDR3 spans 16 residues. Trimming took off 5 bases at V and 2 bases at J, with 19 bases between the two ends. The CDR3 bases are TGTGCCAGCAGTCCACTTACTACTAGGCCTGCCTACGAGCAGTACTTC. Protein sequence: CASSPLTTRPAYEQYF.

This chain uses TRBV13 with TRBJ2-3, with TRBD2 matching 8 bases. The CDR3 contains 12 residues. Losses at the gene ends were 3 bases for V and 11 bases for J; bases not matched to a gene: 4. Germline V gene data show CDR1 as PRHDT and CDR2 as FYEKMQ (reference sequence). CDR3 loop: CASSFGGAEQYF. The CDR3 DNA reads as TGTGCCAGCAGCTTCGGGGGGGCCGAGCAGTATTTT. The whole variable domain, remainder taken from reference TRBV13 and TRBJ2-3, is AAGVIQSPRHLIKEKRETATLKCYPIPRHDTVYWYQQGPGQDPQFLISFYEKMQSDKGSIPDRFSAQQFSDYHSELNMSSLELGDSALYFCASSFGGAEQYFGPGTRLTVL.

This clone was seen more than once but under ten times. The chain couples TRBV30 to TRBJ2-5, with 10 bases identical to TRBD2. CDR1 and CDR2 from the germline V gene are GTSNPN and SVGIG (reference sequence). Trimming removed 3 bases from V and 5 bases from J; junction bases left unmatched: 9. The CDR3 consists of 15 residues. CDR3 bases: TGTGCCTGGAGCTCTACTAGCGGGGAGGGGGAGACCCAGTACTTC. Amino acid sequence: CAWSSTSGEGETQYF.

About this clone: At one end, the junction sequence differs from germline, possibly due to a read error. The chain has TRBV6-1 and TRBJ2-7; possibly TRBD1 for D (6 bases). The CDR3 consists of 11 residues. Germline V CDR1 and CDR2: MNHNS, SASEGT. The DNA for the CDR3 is TGTGCCAGCAGTACACCTCCCCCAGGGGTGTTC. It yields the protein CASSTPPPGVF.

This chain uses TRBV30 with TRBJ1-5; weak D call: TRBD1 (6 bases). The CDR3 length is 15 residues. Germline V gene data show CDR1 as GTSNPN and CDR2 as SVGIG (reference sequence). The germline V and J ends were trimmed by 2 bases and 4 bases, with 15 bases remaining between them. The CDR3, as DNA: TGTGCCTGGAGTTCCCGGGGACACGGGAATCAGCCCCAGCATTTT. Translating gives CAWSSRGHGNQPQHF.

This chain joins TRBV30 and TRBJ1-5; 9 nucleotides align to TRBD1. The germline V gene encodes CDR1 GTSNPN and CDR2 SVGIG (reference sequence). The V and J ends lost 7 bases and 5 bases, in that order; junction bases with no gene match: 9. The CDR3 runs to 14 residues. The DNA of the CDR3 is TGTGCCTCCGTCCGGGACAGGGAGGATCAGCCCCAGCATTTT. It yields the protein CASVRDREDQPQHF.

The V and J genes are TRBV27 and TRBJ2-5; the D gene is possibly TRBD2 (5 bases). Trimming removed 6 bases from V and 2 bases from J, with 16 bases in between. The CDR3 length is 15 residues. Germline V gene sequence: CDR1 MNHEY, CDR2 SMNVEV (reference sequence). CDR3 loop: CASSHNPGEQETQYF. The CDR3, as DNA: TGTGCCAGCAGCCACAACCCCGGGGAGCAAGAGACCCAGTACTTC.

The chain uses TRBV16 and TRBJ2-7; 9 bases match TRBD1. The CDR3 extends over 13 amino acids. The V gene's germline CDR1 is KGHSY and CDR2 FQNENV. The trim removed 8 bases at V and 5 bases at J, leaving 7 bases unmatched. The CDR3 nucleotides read TGTGCCAGCGGTCCCGGGACAGGGAACGAGCAGTACTTC. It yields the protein CASGPGTGNEQYF.

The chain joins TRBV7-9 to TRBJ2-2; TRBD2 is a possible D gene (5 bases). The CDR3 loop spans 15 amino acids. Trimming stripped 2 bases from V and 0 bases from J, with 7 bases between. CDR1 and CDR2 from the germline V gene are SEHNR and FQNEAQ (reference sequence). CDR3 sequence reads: CASSLRDPNTGELFF. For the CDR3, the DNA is TGTGCCAGCAGCTTACGGGATCCGAACACCGGGGAGCTGTTTTTT.

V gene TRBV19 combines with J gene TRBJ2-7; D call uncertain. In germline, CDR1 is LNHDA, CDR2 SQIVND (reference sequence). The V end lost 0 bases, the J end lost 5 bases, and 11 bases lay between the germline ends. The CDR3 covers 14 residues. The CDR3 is CASSIDSGQNEQYF. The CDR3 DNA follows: TGTGCCAGTAGTATAGATTCTGGGCAGAACGAGCAGTACTTC.

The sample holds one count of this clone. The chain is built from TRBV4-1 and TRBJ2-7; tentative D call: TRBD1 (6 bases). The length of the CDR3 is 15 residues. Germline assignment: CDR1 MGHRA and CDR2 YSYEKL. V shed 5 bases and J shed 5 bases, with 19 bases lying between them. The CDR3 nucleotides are TGCGCCAGCAGCACACAGGGACATGTGGGCGACGAGCAGTACTTC. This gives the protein CASSTQGHVGDEQYF.

The CDR3 nucleotides are TGTGCCAGCACGACGGCGGGGGGACGAAACAATGAGCAGTTCTTC. Its protein is CASTTAGGRNNEQFF. The chain recombines TRBV6-5 with TRBJ2-1; 8 positions match TRBD2. Germline trimming cut 7 bases from V and 5 bases from J; bases unmatched to any gene: 10. The CDR3 has 15 residues. Germline CDR1 MNHEY, CDR2 SVGAGI.

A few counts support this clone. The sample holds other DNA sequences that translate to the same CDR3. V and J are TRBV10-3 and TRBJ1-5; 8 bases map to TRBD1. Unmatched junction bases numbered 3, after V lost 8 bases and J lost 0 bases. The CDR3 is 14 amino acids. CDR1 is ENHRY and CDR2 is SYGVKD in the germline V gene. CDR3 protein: CAIGTGDSNQPQHF. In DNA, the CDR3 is TGTGCCATCGGGACAGGAGATAGCAATCAGCCCCAGCATTTT.